This T cell receptor beta chain was identified during a study of blood T cell repertoires in COVID-19. Clones were read by immunoSEQ multiplex PCR, and TCRdb kept only the in-frame ones, dropping some. The data show fewer than 250,000 clones, 85% to 90% seen once. This CDR3 spans 13 amino acids. Trimming shortened V by 0 bases and J by 4 bases, and 7 bases separated the two germline ends. Germline-derived CDR1 and CDR2 are SGHDT and YYEEEE. Everyone who took part was roughly 18 to 89 years old, and they came from about 23 US areas. Exposed enrollees encountered a COVID-19 case at some point within 2 weeks before study entry.

This receptor was taken from a man aged 25 to 40 who had been exposed to COVID-19. Material: PBMCs or T cells enriched from blood (not recorded which). This sequence joins TRBV5-6 and TRBJ1-2, with D tentatively TRBD1 (5 bases). The DNA for the CDR3 is TGTGCCAGCAGCTTGGACAGGTCCTATGGCTACACCTTC. It codes for CASSLDRSYGYTF.